This T cell receptor beta chain was observed in a study of cytomegalovirus exposure and HLA in healthy donors (TCRdb year 2017). Background for the entire study: The 700 or so repertoires of the first cohort and the 120 or so validation repertoires were produced on the same platform, according to a later analysis. The study aimed to test whether cataloging public T cell receptors could reveal signatures of past pathogen exposure. Along with the roughly 670-subject first cohort, a separate validation cohort of around 110 different subjects was used. The study combined high-throughput TCR immunosequencing, statistical association of individual TCRs with disease status, and machine learning to predict cytomegalovirus infection status. Points the paper makes about the study in general: Of the cluster scores, roughly 95% were above 0 in a later analysis, which found that TCRs clustered in the first cohort also tended to co-occur in the roughly 130 validation repertoires. Most TCR sequences were seen in very few donors, while some public TCRs were found in many individuals. The authors suggested that the approach could potentially be extended to other disease states and immunological phenotypes. A few of the identified cytomegalovirus-associated TCR beta chains were confirmed in vitro to be specific for cytomegalovirus antigens. In the study, some 160 TCR beta chains were listed as associated with cytomegalovirus. A later analysis lacked HLA typing for the validation cohort, so it scored co-occurrence in that cohort across all 110 or so repertoires. The classifier was reported to diagnose cytomegalovirus status with high specificity and sensitivity in both the original and validation cohorts.

Separate from the approximately 670-subject first cohort, the validation cohort of 120 subjects was the group to which the donors belonged. V sheds 5 bases and J sheds 6 bases, leaving 20 bases between their ends. Measured from the cysteine to the phenylalanine, the CDR3 is 16 residues long. Only the CDR3 DNA stays, 48 bases, in frame from base 1. The germline V gene (reference sequence) specifies MNHEY as CDR1 and SMNVEV as CDR2. Library preparation was by the immunoSEQ multiplex PCR assay. In the original analysis: To diagnose cytomegalovirus status from the catalog of TCR beta chain sequences, a statistical classification framework was built. TCRdb's version of the immuneACCESS table is confined to in-frame rearrangements and falls short of the full clone set. An unresolved V gene accounts for under half of the shortfall where checked; the remainder is of unknown origin. For V, J and clone size, that table is used; D and trimming come from the DNA. This sample has about 50,000 clones in its table, and around 93% of those were observed once. The ten largest clonotypes hold more than 1.5% of the sample.

With regard to this clone: No cognate antigen has been identified for it. No clone much larger than this one lies a single base away; base qualities are absent.

Specimen: PBMCs. The receptor was isolated from a woman aged 18-29 years in good health and CMV-seropositive. The chain employs TRBV27 and TRBJ2-1, with the D gene too uncertain to name. The DNA reads TGTGCCAGCAGTCCGCACCCCTTCCGAGAGCTCAATGAGCAGTTCTTC. This translates into CASSPHPFRELNEQFF.